The source of this T cell receptor (beta chain) is a study of T cell changes during pregnancy in multiple sclerosis. This CDR3 region has 13 residues. Between the trimmed V and J ends, which lost 0 bases and 8 bases, there was a span of 11 bases. CDR1 is SGHNT, CDR2 YYREEE, per germline (reference sequence). Assay used: immunoSEQ multiplex PCR; TCRdb lists only in-frame clones, some missing. The sample lists 70,000 to 95,000 clones; around 94% were seen once. The source of this sequence is a female donor in good health, enrolled as a control in a pregnancy study. Source: peripheral blood, taken after pregnancy. The chain carries TRBV5-4 and TRBJ1-2, with a tentative D call TRBD1 (5 bases). In DNA form, the CDR3 reads TGTGCCAGCAGCTTGGAGCGGGGCAAAGGCTACACCTTC. It is translated as CASSLERGKGYTF.